The 6 T cell receptor beta chains reported below all come from one sample, sequenced in a study of T cells after yellow fever vaccination. TCRdb recomputed calls from the 5' RACE reads with MiXCR, one row per CDR3 protein. Here the sample spans some 350,000 distinct CDR3 sequences, under 5% being singletons. The sequences come from PBMCs, collected 5 days after the yellow fever booster vaccination. These receptors all stem from a man aged 18 to 35 who received the YFV17D yellow fever vaccine.

The chain uses TRBV2 and TRBJ2-7; 9 bases align to TRBD1. Germline loops: CDR1 SNHLY, CDR2 FYNNEI. V trimming: 2 bases; J trimming: 2 bases; junction bases outside the gene matches: 1. The length of the CDR3 is 14 residues. The CDR3: CASSEWDRAYEQYF. As DNA, the CDR3 is TGTGCCAGCAGTGAATGGGACAGGGCCTACGAGCAGTACTTC.

This clonotype was recorded many times. The chain carries TRBV5-1 and TRBJ2-7; D gene unclear. The germline V gene encodes CDR1 SGHRS and CDR2 YFSETQ. The CDR3 has 14 amino acids. V shed 0 bases and J shed 3 bases, with 10 bases lying between them. The CDR3 DNA reads as TGCGCCAGCAGCTTGGGGCAGTTAAGCTACGAGCAGTACTTC. As protein: CASSLGQLSYEQYF. Complete variable domain (other parts from reference TRBV5-1 and TRBJ2-7): KAGVTQTPRYLIKTRGQQVTLSCSPISGHRSVSWYQQTPGQGLQFLFEYFSETQRNKGNFPGRFSGRQFSNSRSEMNVSTLELGDSALYLCASSLGQLSYEQYFGPGTRLTVT.

This chain links TRBV7-9 with TRBJ2-7; a weak D match, TRBD2 (6 bases). CDR1 and CDR2 (germline): SEHNR, FQNEAQ (reference sequence). Trimming stripped 0 bases from V and 0 bases from J, with 9 bases between. The CDR3 contains 15 residues. CDR3 amino acids: CASSLAGEASYEQYF. CDR3 nucleotides: TGTGCCAGCAGCTTAGCCGGGGAGGCCTCCTACGAGCAGTACTTC. Full variable domain (missing parts from reference TRBV7-9 and TRBJ2-7): DTGVSQNPRHKITKRGQNVTFRCDPISEHNRLYWYRQTLGQGPEFLTYFQNEAQLEKSRLLSDRFSAERPKGSFSTLEIQRTEQGDSAMYLCASSLAGEASYEQYFGPGTRLTVT.

At least ten counts were recorded for this clonotype. The rearrangement joins TRBV7-8 to TRBJ1-1, with D unclear. This CDR3 is built from 14 residues. With 5 bases removed from V and 1 base from J, the gap between germline ends came to 11 bases. Germline CDR1 is SGHVS and CDR2 is FQNEAQ. The DNA for the CDR3 is TGTGCCAGCAGCAAAAGAGAGGGGAACACTGAAGCTTTCTTT. Its translation: CASSKREGNTEAFF. The variable domain in full, completed from reference TRBV7-8 and TRBJ1-1, reads GAGVSQSPRYKVAKRGQDVALRCDPISGHVSLFWYQQALGQGPEFLTYFQNEAQLDKSGLPSDRFFAERPEGSVSTLKIQRTQQEDSAVYLCASSKREGNTEAFFGQGTRLTVV.

V is TRBV27 and J is TRBJ2-5; the D gene is possibly TRBD1 (5 bases). The CDR3 totals 15 residues. With 6 bases removed from V and 5 bases from J, the gap between germline ends came to 19 bases. Germline V gene sequence: CDR1 MNHEY, CDR2 SMNVEV (reference sequence). The CDR3: CASRAVPLGAETQYF. The DNA of the CDR3 is TGTGCCAGCAGAGCTGTTCCGCTAGGGGCTGAGACCCAGTACTTC.

This clonotype was seen only a few times. The chain links TRBV6-5 to TRBJ2-3; D not resolved. Between the trimmed V and J ends, which lost 4 bases and 3 bases, there was a span of 8 bases. CDR3 length: 13 amino acids. Germline CDR1 is MNHEY and CDR2 is SVGAGI. CDR3 amino acids: CASSFQATDTQYF. For the CDR3, the DNA is TGTGCCAGCAGTTTTCAGGCGACAGATACGCAGTATTTT.